This is a list of T cell receptor beta chains from one sample in a study of blood T cell repertoires in COVID-19. Only in-frame clones appear in the TCRdb table, and some are missing; sequencing was by immunoSEQ multiplex PCR. Here the sample spans over 200,000 clones, less than 90% being singletons. The sample consisted of PBMCs or T cells enriched from blood (not recorded which). Receptors were obtained from a woman between 45 and 65 years old in a cohort exposed to, infected with or recovered from COVID-19 (not recorded which). Both conserved end residues are part of each CDR3. The order of the fields is clone size, V gene, D gene, J gene, CDR3 protein, CDR3 DNA. The D gene is left open where the match is weak. The size entry is marked missing in some rows and otherwise reads once, few, many or a size class.

>once|TRBV6-5|.|TRBJ2-7
CASSSDYSYEQYF
TGTGCCAGCAGTTCCGACTACTCCTACGAGCAGTACTTC
>once|TRBV24-1|.|TRBJ1-2
CATSDPRTAGDYGYTF
TGTGCCACCAGTGATCCCCGGACGGCGGGTGACTATGGCTACACCTTC
>.|TRBV5-1|TRBD2|TRBJ2-3
CASRGAGSRDVGTDTQYF
TGCGCCAGCAGAGGAGCGGGGTCACGGGACGTCGGCACAGATACGCAGTATTTT
>once|TRBV19|.|TRBJ1-6
CASSIEGDGSPLHF
TGTGCCAGTAGTATCGAGGGGGATGGTTCACCCCTCCACTTT
>.|TRBV28|TRBD1|TRBJ1-5
CASSLWDRVQPQHF
TGTGCCAGCAGTTTATGGGACAGGGTCCAGCCCCAGCATTTT
>.|TRBV7-8|TRBD1|TRBJ1-5
CASSRGVRSGQGPNQPQHF
TGTGCCAGCAGTCGAGGCGTGAGATCGGGACAGGGACCCAATCAGCCCCAGCATTTT
>.|TRBV2|.|TRBJ1-2
CASSDMDTSYGYTF
TGTGCCAGCAGTGATATGGACACTTCCTATGGCTACACCTTC
>.|TRBV7-2|.|TRBJ1-5
CASSFYENQPQHF
TGTGCCAGCAGTTTCTATGAGAATCAGCCCCAGCATTTT
>.|TRBV6-5|.|TRBJ1-2
CASNTRRGGGYTF
TGTGCCAGCAATACCCGGAGGGGAGGAGGCTACACCTTC
>.|TRBV7-9|TRBD2|TRBJ2-6
CASSLIAGGPGANVLTF
TGTGCCAGCAGCCTCATAGCGGGGGGGCCTGGGGCCAACGTCCTGACTTTC
>.|TRBV4-3|.|TRBJ2-7
CASSQESQVGYEQYF
TGCGCCAGCAGCCAAGAATCACAGGTGGGCTACGAGCAGTACTTC
>.|TRBV15|.|TRBJ2-5
CATSRDSTAGTRETQYF
TGTGCCACCAGCAGAGACTCGACCGCGGGGACCAGAGAGACCCAGTACTTC
>.|TRBV5-5|.|TRBJ1-3
CASSFSDWEGNTIYF
TGTGCCAGCTCCTTTAGCGACTGGGAAGGAAACACCATATATTTT
>.|TRBV14|TRBD1|TRBJ1-1
CASSQGGQGMLPFF
TGTGCCAGCAGCCAAGGAGGACAGGGCATGCTACCTTTCTTT
>once|TRBV3-1/TRBV3-2|TRBD1|TRBJ2-3
CASSLTGAGTDTQYF
TGTGCCAGCAGTCTGACAGGGGCCGGCACAGATACGCAGTATTTT
>.|TRBV23-1|.|TRBJ1-5
CASSLEGQPQHF
TGCGCCAGCAGTCTAGAGGGCCAGCCCCAGCATTTT
>once|TRBV19|TRBD1|TRBJ2-3
CASRAGRGRDTQYF
TGTGCCAGTAGGGCGGGTAGGGGGCGAGATACGCAGTATTTT
>.|TRBV10-3|.|TRBJ1-1
CAISTQNTEAFF
TGTGCCATCAGTACACAAAACACTGAAGCTTTCTTT
>many|TRBV27|TRBD1|TRBJ1-1
CASNRQGPNTEAFF
TGTGCCAGCAACCGACAGGGCCCGAACACTGAAGCTTTCTTT
>.|TRBV5-5|.|TRBJ1-1
CASSLRSLEAFF
TGTGCCAGCAGCCTTCGGAGCCTTGAAGCTTTCTTT
>.|TRBV15|TRBD1|TRBJ1-6
CATSSLTGDAISSPLHF
TGTGCCACCAGCAGCCTAACAGGGGACGCGATTAGTTCACCCCTCCACTTT
>.|TRBV4-2|.|TRBJ1-5
CASSQRVLQPQHF
TGTGCCAGCAGCCAACGAGTCCTGCAGCCCCAGCATTTT
>.|TRBV4-3|.|TRBJ1-1
CASSQGTLVAFF
TGCGCCAGCAGCCAAGGGACATTGGTGGCTTTCTTT
>.|TRBV19|.|TRBJ1-5
CASSIGGAVQPQHF
TGTGCCAGTAGTATCGGGGGGGCGGTTCAGCCCCAGCATTTT
>once|TRBV6-5|.|TRBJ2-3
CASSSTMTDTQYF
TGTGCCAGCAGTTCCACTATGACAGATACGCAGTATTTT
>.|TRBV4-3|.|TRBJ1-4
CASSQERREQEKLFF
TGCGCCAGCAGCCAAGAGCGTAGGGAGCAGGAAAAACTGTTTTTT
>.|TRBV5-1|.|TRBJ1-5
CASSFGVGSNQPQHF
TGCGCCAGCAGCTTCGGGGTTGGTAGCAATCAGCCCCAGCATTTT
>.|TRBV9|.|TRBJ2-1
CASSASWGEQFF
TGTGCCAGCAGCGCCTCCTGGGGCGAGCAGTTCTTC
>.|TRBV6-2/TRBV6-3|.|TRBJ2-6
CASSYQRRRSGANVLTF
TGTGCCAGCAGTTACCAGCGTCGGCGCTCTGGGGCCAACGTCCTGACTTTC
>.|TRBV11-2|TRBD1|TRBJ2-3
CASSTTGVGTDTQYF
TGTGCCAGCTCTACCACAGGGGTCGGCACAGATACGCAGTATTTT
>.|TRBV7-3|.|TRBJ2-2
CASSLNIPGELFF
TGTGCCAGCAGCTTAAATATTCCCGGGGAGCTGTTTTTT
>few|TRBV12-3/TRBV12-4|TRBD1|TRBJ1-6
CASSFQGGSPLHF
TGTGCCAGCAGTTTCCAGGGGGGTTCACCCCTCCACTTT
>.|TRBV12-5|TRBD1|TRBJ1-1
CASGLPNRGDTEAFF
TGTGCTAGTGGTTTGCCAAACAGGGGAGACACTGAAGCTTTCTTT
>.|TRBV9|TRBD1|TRBJ1-2
CASRRDSGYGYTF
TGTGCCAGCAGGCGGGACAGCGGCTATGGCTACACCTTC
>.|TRBV6-2/TRBV6-3|TRBD1|TRBJ1-6
CASSSPGQGKSPLHF
TGTGCCAGCAGCTCGCCGGGACAGGGAAAATCACCCCTCCACTTT
>.|TRBV30|.|TRBJ1-6
CAWNNPGSPLHF
TGTGCCTGGAACAACCCGGGTTCACCCCTCCACTTT
>many|TRBV5-1|TRBD1|TRBJ2-1
CASSWPGTVVMELGGNEQFF
TGCGCCAGCAGCTGGCCCGGGACAGTCGTTATGGAATTAGGAGGCAATGAGCAGTTCTTC
>.|TRBV19|TRBD1|TRBJ1-1
CASSTRNRGRNSNTEAFF
TGTGCCAGTAGTACTCGAAACAGGGGGCGTAATTCGAACACTGAAGCTTTCTTT
>.|TRBV2|.|TRBJ2-7
CASTRDYEQYF
TGTGCCAGCACTCGGGACTACGAGCAGTACTTC
>once|TRBV4-2|TRBD2|TRBJ2-5
CASSQNGGAVGETQYF
TGTGCCAGCAGCCAAAACGGGGGGGCTGTCGGGGAGACCCAGTACTTC
>.|TRBV10-1|.|TRBJ1-1
CASHTPTTLNTEAFF
TGCGCCAGCCACACACCGACAACTTTGAACACTGAAGCTTTCTTT
>.|TRBV5-1|.|TRBJ1-1
CASSLPTTDTEAFF
TGCGCCAGCAGCTTACCTACGACAGACACTGAAGCTTTCTTT
>.|TRBV4-2|.|TRBJ1-3
CASSQGGSSGNTIYF
TGTGCCAGCAGCCAAGGAGGGAGCTCTGGAAACACCATATATTTT
>.|TRBV7-2|TRBD2|TRBJ2-3
CASSLYGGDTDTQYF
TGTGCCAGCAGCTTATACGGGGGGGACACAGATACGCAGTATTTT
>.|TRBV30|.|TRBJ1-2
CAWATGQGYGYTF
TGTGCCTGGGCCACCGGCCAGGGCTATGGCTACACCTTC
>.|TRBV7-2|.|TRBJ2-3
CASSLGAGPVSQYF
TGTGCCAGCAGCTTAGGAGCGGGCCCAGTCTCGCAGTATTTT